This T cell receptor beta chain came from a study of cytomegalovirus exposure and HLA in healthy donors. With 60 Vbeta and 13 Jbeta primers, the PCR was carried out. The repertoire was sequenced with immunoSEQ multiplex PCR; TCRdb's copy has only in-frame clones and lacks some. The data show some 100,000 clones, more than 75% seen once. Whole-study results and caveats: A later analysis found TCR association rates differed by HLA locus, highest for DRB1 and lowest for HLA-C. Analysis was carried out at a later point, and it linked a missense DCLRE1C variant to TCR beta V- and J-gene trimming. Reports state that TCR beta sequences accurately predicted most subjects' HLA-A and HLA-B alleles. In presence/absence analyses, roughly uniform sequencing depth across donors was assumed.

Losses at the gene ends were 3 bases for V and 4 bases for J; bases not matched to a gene: 7. The CDR3 contains 15 residues. Germline lookup yields CDR1 SGDLS and CDR2 YYNGEE. As to this clone: Its specificity is not known.

The sample comprised PBMCs. The rearrangement uses TRBV9 and TRBJ1-2; 9 bases align to TRBD1. The clonotype originates from a woman aged 45 to 65 in good health and CMV-seropositive. The DNA of the CDR3 is TGTGCCAGCAGCGGATCGGACAGGGGAGGCTATGGCTACACCTTC. It encodes CASSGSDRGGYGYTF.